Below, 12 T cell receptor beta chains from the same sample are listed, as sequenced in a study of blood T cell repertoires in COVID-19 (dated by TCRdb to the early 2020s). The library was generated by the immunoSEQ multiplex PCR assay. As stored in TCRdb, this immuneACCESS dataset retains in-frame rearrangements with V and J assigned. A fraction of the clones does not appear; measured against another copy, unresolved V genes explain less than half of the discrepancy, and the remainder lacks a known reason. For this sample there are 150,000 or so clones; roughly 90% appear just once. The ten largest clones represent roughly a sixth of the sample. The sequenced sample was peripheral blood. These receptors were obtained from a man aged 60-69 years with active or convalescent COVID-19.

J is TRBJ1-1 and V is TRBV25-1; 8 bases match TRBD1. J gave up 1 base and V 6 bases, and 7 bases lay outside the gene matches. The CDR3 spans 15 residues. Germline V gene sequence: CDR1 MGHDK, CDR2 SYGVNS. The CDR3 coding sequence is TGTGCCAGCAGGACCGCCGGGACAGGGAACACTGAAGCTTTCTTT. As protein: CASRTAGTGNTEAFF. Full variable domain (missing parts from reference TRBV25-1 and TRBJ1-1): EADIYQTPRYLVIGTGKKITLECSQTMGHDKMYWYQQDPGMELHLIHYSYGVNSTEKGDLSSESTVSRIRTEHFPLTLESARPSHTSQYLCASRTAGTGNTEAFFGQGTRLTVV.

The chain carries TRBV11-2 and TRBJ2-5; 10 bases line up with TRBD2. The CDR3 runs to 16 residues. CDR1 is SGHAT and CDR2 is FQNNGV in the germline V gene. Germline trimming cut 3 bases from V and 1 base from J; bases unmatched to any gene: 5. CDR3 DNA sequence: TGTGCCAGCAGCTTCGCCCGGACTAGCGGCCAAGAGACCCAGTACTTC. This gives the protein CASSFARTSGQETQYF.

The chain carries TRBV11-2 and TRBJ1-1, with 7 bases lining up with TRBD1. The length of the CDR3 is 16 residues. Germline V gene lookup returns CDR1 SGHAT and CDR2 FQNNGV. Unmatched junction bases numbered 17, after V lost 6 bases and J lost 7 bases. DNA of the CDR3: TGTGCCAGCAGAAGAGAAGTAATAGGGGGCGACGATGAAGCTTTCTTT. Its translation is CASRREVIGGDDEAFF.

The chain is built from TRBV11-1 and TRBJ2-3, with TRBD2 matching 8 bases. Germline CDR1 reads SGHAT; CDR2 reads FQDESV (reference sequence). The CDR3 sequence is 14 residues long. V lost 9 bases to trimming and J lost 2 bases; unmatched junction nucleotides: 7. CDR3 region: CARGVAGNTDTQYF. CDR3 DNA sequence: TGTGCCAGGGGCGTAGCGGGGAACACAGATACGCAGTATTTT.

V gene TRBV7-2 combines with J gene TRBJ1-4; maybe TRBD1 (6 bases). The V end lost 5 bases, the J end lost 0 bases, and 10 bases lay between the germline ends. The germline gives CDR1 SGHTA, CDR2 FQGNSA. The CDR3 is 15 residues long. The CDR3: CASSTRTATNEKLFF. The CDR3 DNA follows: TGTGCCAGCAGCACCCGGACAGCAACTAATGAAAAACTGTTTTTT.

The CDR3 coding sequence is TGCGCCAGCAGCGGAGAGGGGACAGGGAGACATGGCTACACCTTC. Translation: CASSGEGTGRHGYTF. The rearrangement joins TRBV5-1 to TRBJ1-2; 9 bases line up with TRBD1. Per germline, CDR1 SGHRS and CDR2 YFSETQ. The CDR3 is 15 amino acids. V gave up 4 bases and J gave up 6 bases; unmatched junction bases: 10.

This chain joins TRBV9 and TRBJ1-2, with 9 bases fitting TRBD1. Trimming at V came to 2 bases and at J to 4 bases, leaving 12 bases not matched to a gene. The CDR3 sequence is 17 residues long. The germline V gene encodes CDR1 SGDLS and CDR2 YYNGEE. The CDR3 nucleotides are TGTGCCAGCAGCGTTCGAGCTACAGGGGGCGATCCCTATGGCTACACCTTC. It translates to CASSVRATGGDPYGYTF.

The rearrangement uses TRBV18 and TRBJ2-2, with 7 positions matching TRBD1. The junction had 8 bases not matched to a gene; V was cut back by 0 bases and J by 4 bases. The CDR3 spans 17 residues. Germline V gene data show CDR1 as KGHSH and CDR2 as LQKENI. The DNA for the CDR3 is TGTGCCAGCTCACCACCTTGGGAAACAGGGGTCACCGGGGAGCTGTTTTTT. It specifies CASSPPWETGVTGELFF.

This chain uses TRBV2 with TRBJ2-3, with 10 positions matching TRBD2. Germline V gives CDR1 SNHLY, CDR2 FYNNEI. V lost 4 bases to trimming and J lost 7 bases; unmatched junction nucleotides: 5. This CDR3 region has 14 residues. CDR3 nucleotide sequence: TGTGCCAGCAGTGCGGGACTAGCGATGCATACGCAGTATTTT. Encoded protein: CASSAGLAMHTQYF.

The CDR3 protein is CASSYQGAGTEAFF. In nucleotides, the CDR3 is TGTGCCAGCAGTTACCAGGGTGCGGGGACTGAAGCTTTCTTT. This rearrangement joins TRBV6-2 or TRBV6-3 to TRBJ1-1; the D gene is possibly TRBD1 (5 bases). Trimming removed 2 bases from V and 5 bases from J, with 12 bases in between. Per the germline V gene, CDR1 is MNHEY and CDR2 is SVGEGT. This CDR3 contains 14 residues.

Written as DNA, the CDR3 is TGTGCCAGTAGCGCTACCGCCGGGACTAGCGTCGACAATGAGCAGTTCTTC. This gives the protein CASSATAGTSVDNEQFF. The gene calls are TRBV19 and TRBJ2-1, with 10 bases fitting TRBD2. There are 17 residues in the CDR3. Germline V gene data show CDR1 as LNHDA and CDR2 as SQIVND (reference sequence). The trim removed 6 bases at V and 5 bases at J, leaving 13 bases unmatched.

The V call is TRBV6-5, the J call TRBJ2-3; 8 bases are a match to TRBD1. Trimming cost V 6 bases and J 4 bases; bases outside gene matches: 3. This CDR3 is built from 13 residues. CDR1 is MNHEY, CDR2 SVGAGI, per germline. The CDR3 spells CASRDREPDTQYF. CDR3 coding DNA: TGTGCCAGCAGGGACAGGGAGCCAGATACGCAGTATTTT.